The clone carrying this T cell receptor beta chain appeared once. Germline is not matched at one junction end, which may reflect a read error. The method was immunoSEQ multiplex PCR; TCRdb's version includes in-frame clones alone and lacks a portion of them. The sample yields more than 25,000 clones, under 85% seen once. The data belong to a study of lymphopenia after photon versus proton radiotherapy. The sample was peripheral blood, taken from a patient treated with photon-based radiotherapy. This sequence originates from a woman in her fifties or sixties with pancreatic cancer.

The CDR3 sequence: CASRGGPMQFF. The CDR3 DNA follows: TGTGCGAGTAGGGGCGGCCCAATGCAGTTCTTC. The chain is built from TRBV19 and TRBJ2-1, with D perhaps TRBD1 (5 bases). CDR1 and CDR2 (germline): LNHDA, SQIVND (reference sequence). This CDR3 spans 11 amino acids.